This T cell receptor (beta chain) is drawn from a study of cytomegalovirus exposure and HLA in healthy donors. Findings of the study overall: Cytomegalovirus status was reportedly diagnosed by the classifier with high sensitivity and specificity. Many donors shared some public TCRs, even though most TCR sequences were rare. In vitro checks showed that a few CMV-associated chains really do target CMV antigens.

Of note for this clone: Its specificity is not known.

This CDR3 spans 14 amino acids. Losses at the gene ends were 5 bases for V and 9 bases for J; bases not matched to a gene: 11. Germline loops: CDR1 SQVTM, CDR2 ANQGSEA. The protocol was immunoSEQ multiplex PCR, while the TCRdb copy is restricted to in-frame clones and leaves out a portion. The repertoire holds fewer than 90,000 clones, with about 96% as singletons. The rearrangement joins TRBV29-1 to TRBJ2-1; the match to TRBD2 covers 9 bases. The source of this sequence is a man younger than 30 in good health and CMV-seropositive. The sample was PBMCs. Here the CDR3 reads CSVLVASGKGEQFF. CDR3 DNA: TGCAGCGTTCTTGTCGCTAGCGGGAAGGGTGAGCAGTTCTTC.